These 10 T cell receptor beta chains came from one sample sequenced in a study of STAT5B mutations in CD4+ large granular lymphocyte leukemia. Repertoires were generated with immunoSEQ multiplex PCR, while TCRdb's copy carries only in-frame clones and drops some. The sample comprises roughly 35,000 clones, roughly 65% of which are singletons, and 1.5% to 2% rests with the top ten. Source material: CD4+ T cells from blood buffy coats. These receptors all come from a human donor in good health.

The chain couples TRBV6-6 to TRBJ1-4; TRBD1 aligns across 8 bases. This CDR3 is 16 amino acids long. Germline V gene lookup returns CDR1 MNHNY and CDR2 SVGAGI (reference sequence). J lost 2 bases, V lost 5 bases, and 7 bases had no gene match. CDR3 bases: TGTGCCAGCAGTCAGGGACAGGATCTCACTAATGAAAAACTGTTTTTT. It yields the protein CASSQGQDLTNEKLFF.

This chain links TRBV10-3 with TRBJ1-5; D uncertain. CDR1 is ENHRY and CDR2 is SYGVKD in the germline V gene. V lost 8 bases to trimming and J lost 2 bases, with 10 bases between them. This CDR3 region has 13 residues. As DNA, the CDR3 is TGTGCCATCGCTAGGGAGGGCAATCAGCCCCAGCATTTT. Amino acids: CAIAREGNQPQHF.

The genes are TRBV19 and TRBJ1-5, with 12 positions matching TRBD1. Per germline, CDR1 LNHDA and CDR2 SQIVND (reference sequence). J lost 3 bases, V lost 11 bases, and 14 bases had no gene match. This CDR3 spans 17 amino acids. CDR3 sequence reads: CASNTNLGQGANQPQHF. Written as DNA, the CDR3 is TGTGCCTCAAACACAAACTTGGGACAGGGGGCCAATCAGCCCCAGCATTTT.

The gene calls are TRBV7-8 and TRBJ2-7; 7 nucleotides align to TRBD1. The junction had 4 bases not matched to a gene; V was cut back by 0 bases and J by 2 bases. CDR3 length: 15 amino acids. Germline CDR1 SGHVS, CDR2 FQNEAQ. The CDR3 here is CASSLAVTGTYEQYF. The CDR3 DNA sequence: TGTGCCAGCAGCTTAGCCGTGACAGGGACCTACGAGCAGTACTTC.

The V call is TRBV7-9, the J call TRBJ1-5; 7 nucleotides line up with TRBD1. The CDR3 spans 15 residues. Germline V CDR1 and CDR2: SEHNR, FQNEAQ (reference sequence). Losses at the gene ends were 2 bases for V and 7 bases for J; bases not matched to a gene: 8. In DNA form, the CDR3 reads TGTGCCAGCAGCTTAAGAGGGGGCGGCGGACAGCCCCAGCATTTT. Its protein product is CASSLRGGGGQPQHF.

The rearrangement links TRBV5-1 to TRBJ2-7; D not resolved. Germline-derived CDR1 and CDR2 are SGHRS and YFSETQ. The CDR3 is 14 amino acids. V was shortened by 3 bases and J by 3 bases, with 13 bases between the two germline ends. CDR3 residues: CASSSPSDIYEQYF. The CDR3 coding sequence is TGCGCCAGCAGCTCCCCATCGGATATCTACGAGCAGTACTTC.

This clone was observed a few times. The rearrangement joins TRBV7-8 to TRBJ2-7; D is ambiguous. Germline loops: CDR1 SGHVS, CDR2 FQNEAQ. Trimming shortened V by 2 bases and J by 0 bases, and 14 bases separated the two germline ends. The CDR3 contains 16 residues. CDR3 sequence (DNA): TGTGCCAGCAGCTTAAACGGAAGCCCTCTCTCCTACGAGCAGTACTTC. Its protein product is CASSLNGSPLSYEQYF.

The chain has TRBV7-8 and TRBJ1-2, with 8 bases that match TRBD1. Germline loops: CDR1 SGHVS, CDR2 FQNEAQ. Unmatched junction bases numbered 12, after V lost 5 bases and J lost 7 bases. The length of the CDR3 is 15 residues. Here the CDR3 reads CASSGSQGAKGGYTF. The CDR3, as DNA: TGTGCCAGCAGCGGGAGTCAGGGGGCGAAGGGTGGCTACACCTTC. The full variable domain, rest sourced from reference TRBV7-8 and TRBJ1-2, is GAGVSQSPRYKVAKRGQDVALRCDPISGHVSLFWYQQALGQGPEFLTYFQNEAQLDKSGLPSDRFFAERPEGSVSTLKIQRTQQEDSAVYLCASSGSQGAKGGYTFGSGTRLTVV.

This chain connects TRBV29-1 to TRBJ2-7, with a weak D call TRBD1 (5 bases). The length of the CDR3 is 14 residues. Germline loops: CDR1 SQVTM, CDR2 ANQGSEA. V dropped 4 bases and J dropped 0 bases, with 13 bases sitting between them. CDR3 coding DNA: TGCAGCGTTGCCAAGGACACCGGCTCCTACGAGCAGTACTTC. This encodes CSVAKDTGSYEQYF.

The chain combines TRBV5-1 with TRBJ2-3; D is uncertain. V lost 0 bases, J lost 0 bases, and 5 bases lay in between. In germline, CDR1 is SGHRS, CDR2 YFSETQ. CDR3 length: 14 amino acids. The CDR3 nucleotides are TGCGCCAGCAGCTTGGCCCGTAGCACAGATACGCAGTATTTT. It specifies CASSLARSTDTQYF.